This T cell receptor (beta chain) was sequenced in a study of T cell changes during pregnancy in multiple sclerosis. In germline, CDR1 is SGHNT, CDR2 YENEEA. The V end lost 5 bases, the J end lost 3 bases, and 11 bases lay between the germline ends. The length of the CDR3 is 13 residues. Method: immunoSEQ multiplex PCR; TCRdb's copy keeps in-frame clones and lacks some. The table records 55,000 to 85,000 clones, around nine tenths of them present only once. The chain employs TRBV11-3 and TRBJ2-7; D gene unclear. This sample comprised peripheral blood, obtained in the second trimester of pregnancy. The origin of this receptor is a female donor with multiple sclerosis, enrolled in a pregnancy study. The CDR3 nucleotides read TGTGCCAGCAGCGCTAAGTTAGACTACGAGCAGTACTTC. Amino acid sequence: CASSAKLDYEQYF.